This T cell receptor (beta chain) was sequenced in a study of blood T cell repertoires in COVID-19. Study in general: Both acute and convalescent COVID-19 samples were obtained from the United States, Italy and Spain. T cells, B-cell-depleted T cells, or PBMCs provided the cDNA or gDNA that served as material.

As processed by the authors: Estimates of nucleated cell counts were drawn from the amplification of reference gene primers. The method was immunoSEQ multiplex PCR; TCRdb's version includes in-frame clones alone and lacks a portion of them. The D gene and trimming were derived from the DNA, and the V and J assignments and clone size from that table. The sample gives about 200,000 clones, 94% of which show up once; about 0.8% is in the top ten. While infection was still active, Seattle patients were enrolled and then followed longitudinally. The CDR3 extends over 16 amino acids. Germline loops: CDR1 MGHDK, CDR2 SYGVNS. J was trimmed by 3 bases and V by 3 bases; bases with no gene match: 10.

This clonotype was sampled from a man in his thirties or forties with COVID-19, enrolled during active disease. The chain combines TRBV25-1 with TRBJ2-7; TRBD1 agrees at 8 bases. Sequencing used peripheral blood. Here the CDR3 reads CASSELSGTGSYEQYF. CDR3 bases: TGTGCCAGCAGTGAGCTCTCCGGGACAGGCAGCTACGAGCAGTACTTC.